One and the same sample provided the 9 T cell receptor beta chains below, sequenced in a study of T cell changes during pregnancy in multiple sclerosis. This table comes from immunoSEQ multiplex PCR, and its TCRdb copy is limited to in-frame clones, with some not included. The sample records roughly 40,000 clones, around 94% being singletons. The source material was peripheral blood, sampled before pregnancy. The source is a female donor with multiple sclerosis, enrolled in a pregnancy study.

For the CDR3, the DNA is TGTGCCAGCAGTTCCGGGGCCCTACAGGGGAACACTGAAGCTTTCTTT. Residues: CASSSGALQGNTEAFF. The rearrangement uses TRBV28 and TRBJ1-1, with a tentative D call TRBD1 (6 bases). Trimming stripped 4 bases from V and 1 base from J, with 16 bases between. CDR3 length: 16 amino acids. The germline CDR1 and CDR2 sequences are MDHEN and SYDVKM.

The chain carries TRBV5-8 and TRBJ2-7, with D tentatively TRBD2 (5 bases). The CDR3 covers 13 residues. Trimming took 2 bases from V and 2 from J, leaving 8 bases between them. CDR1 and CDR2 (germline): SGHTS, YDEGEE. CDR3 protein: CASSFGITYEQYF. CDR3 coding DNA: TGTGCCAGCAGCTTCGGGATCACCTACGAGCAGTACTTC.

The chain employs TRBV10-3 and TRBJ1-3, with 7 bases matching TRBD1. Germline trimming cut 6 bases from V and 4 bases from J; bases unmatched to any gene: 3. The CDR3 sequence is 13 residues long. Germline CDR1 is ENHRY and CDR2 is SYGVKD. The CDR3 protein is CAIRGTVGNTIYF. The CDR3 nucleotides are TGTGCCATCAGGGGGACAGTCGGAAACACCATATATTTT.

The V and J genes are TRBV28 and TRBJ1-5; no reliable D call. From germline, CDR1 is MDHEN and CDR2 SYDVKM. Deletions cut 5 bases from V and 9 bases from J, with 11 bases between. The CDR3 covers 12 residues. The CDR3 is CASSPPSGPQHF. CDR3 nucleotides: TGTGCCAGCAGTCCGCCGAGTGGGCCCCAGCATTTT.

This chain uses TRBV6-6 with TRBJ2-7; 9 bases fit TRBD2. With 4 bases clipped from V and 5 bases from J, the junction kept 9 bases outside the gene matches. Germline V gene sequence: CDR1 MNHNY, CDR2 SVGAGI (reference sequence). CDR3 size: 15 residues. CDR3 sequence (DNA): TGTGCCAGCAGTTGGGTAGCGGGAGTAATCAACGAGCAGTACTTC. Encoded protein: CASSWVAGVINEQYF.

This chain links TRBV6-5 with TRBJ2-1; D is unresolved. CDR1 MNHEY and CDR2 SVGAGI come from the germline V gene. The length of the CDR3 is 13 residues. With 4 bases removed from V and 4 bases from J, the gap between germline ends came to 8 bases. The CDR3 DNA follows: TGTGCCAGCAGTTTGACACTTTACAATGAGCAGTTCTTC. Amino acids: CASSLTLYNEQFF.

The rearrangement links TRBV7-2 to TRBJ2-3; 7 positions agree with TRBD1. CDR3 length: 14 amino acids. The V segment lost 11 bases and the J segment 1 base; nucleotides outside the gene matches: 9. The germline gives CDR1 SGHTA, CDR2 FQGNSA. The CDR3 DNA sequence: TGTGCCGACACCCCAGGACAGGGCACAGATACGCAGTATTTT. Protein product: CADTPGQGTDTQYF. Complete variable domain (other parts from reference TRBV7-2 and TRBJ2-3): GAGVSQSPSNKVTEKGKDVELRCDPISGHTALYWYRQSLGQGLEFLIYFQGNSAPDKSGLPSDRFSAERTGGSVSTLTIQRTQQEDSAVYLCADTPGQGTDTQYFGPGTRLTVL.

This rearrangement joins TRBV27 to TRBJ2-7; no clear D gene. The CDR3 has 18 residues. The V gene lost 2 bases and the J gene lost 1 base, with 21 bases spanning the gap. Per germline, CDR1 MNHEY and CDR2 SMNVEV (reference sequence). DNA of the CDR3: TGTGCCAGCAGTTTACGCACACTAAATAATAAACTTTCCTACGAGCAGTACTTC. This codes for CASSLRTLNNKLSYEQYF.

This clone was recorded only once. The chain joins TRBV4-3 to TRBJ2-1; 10 bases map to TRBD2. CDR3 length equals 15 residues. The J segment lost 4 bases and the V segment lost 4 bases, leaving 4 bases of the junction unmatched. Germline CDR1 LGHNA, CDR2 YSLEER. The DNA of the CDR3 is TGCGCCAGCAGCCTACTAGCGGGATCTTACAATGAGCAGTTCTTC. The encoded protein is CASSLLAGSYNEQFF.